This TCR beta chain was profiled in a study of shared clonotypes between healthy human individuals. TCRdb's copy holds only in-frame clones and misses some; the assay was immunoSEQ multiplex PCR. The sample yields approximately 2.5 million clones, approximately 92% seen once. Points from the study as a whole: A limitation of the genetic and exposure-history diversity represented arose from few donors. Incomplete sequencing of sorted subsets was indicated by rarefaction despite large depth.

Per the germline V gene, CDR1 is SGHRS and CDR2 is YFSETQ. With 0 bases clipped from V and 2 bases from J, the junction kept 2 bases outside the gene matches. The CDR3 is 14 amino acids. As regards this clone: The antigen remains unidentified. This sample also contains other DNA sequences that code for the same CDR3.

This chain joins TRBV5-1 and TRBJ2-7; TRBD1 matches at 7 bases. The sequencing sample was made of naive CD4+ T cells sorted from blood. The subset denotes: CD45RA+ positively selected. This clonotype originated in a young man in good health. CDR3 nucleotide sequence: TGCGCCAGCAGCTTGGAACAGGGGCCCTACGAGCAGTACTTC. It encodes CASSLEQGPYEQYF.